The 2 T cell receptor beta chains reported below all come from one sample, sequenced in a study of cytomegalovirus exposure and HLA in healthy donors. Both 60 Vbeta primers and 13 Jbeta primers went into the PCR. TCRdb keeps only in-frame clones here, not all; method: immunoSEQ multiplex PCR. This sample's clone table lists some 76,000 clones. Sequences were obtained from PBMCs. The origin of the receptors is a man in his forties in good health and CMV-seronegative.

The chain couples TRBV18 to TRBJ1-5; no reliable D call. This CDR3 is built from 13 residues. CDR1 and CDR2 (germline): KGHSH, LQKENI. V shed 3 bases and J shed 1 base, with 4 bases lying between them. The CDR3 spells CASSPSSNQPQHF. CDR3 sequence (DNA): TGTGCCAGCTCACCCTCGAGCAATCAGCCCCAGCATTTT.

The rearrangement joins TRBV7-2 to TRBJ1-5; the D gene is possibly TRBD1 (6 bases). This CDR3 has 14 amino acids. In germline, CDR1 is SGHTA, CDR2 FQGNSA. Between the trimmed V and J ends, which lost 5 bases and 4 bases, there was a span of 12 bases. In nucleotides, the CDR3 is TGTGCCAGCAGCGCCGGACAGCCAAATCAGCCCCAGCATTTT. This encodes CASSAGQPNQPQHF. Full variable domain (outside the CDR3, taken from reference TRBV7-2 and TRBJ1-5): GAGVSQSPSNKVTEKGKDVELRCDPISGHTALYWYRQSLGQGLEFLIYFQGNSAPDKSGLPSDRFSAERTGGSVSTLTIQRTQQEDSAVYLCASSAGQPNQPQHFGDGTRLSIL.